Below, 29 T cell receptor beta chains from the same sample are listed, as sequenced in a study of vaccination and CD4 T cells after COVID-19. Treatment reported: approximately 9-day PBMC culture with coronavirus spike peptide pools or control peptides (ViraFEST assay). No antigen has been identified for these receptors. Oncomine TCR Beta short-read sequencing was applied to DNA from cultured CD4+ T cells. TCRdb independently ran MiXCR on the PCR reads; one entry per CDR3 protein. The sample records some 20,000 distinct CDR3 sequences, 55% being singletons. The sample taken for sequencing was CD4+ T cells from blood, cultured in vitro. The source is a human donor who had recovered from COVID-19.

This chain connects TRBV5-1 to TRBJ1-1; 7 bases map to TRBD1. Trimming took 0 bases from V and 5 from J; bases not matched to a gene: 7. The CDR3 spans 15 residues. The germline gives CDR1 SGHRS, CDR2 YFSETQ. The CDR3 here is CASSLVTGRRTEAFF. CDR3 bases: TGCGCCAGCAGCTTGGTGACAGGGAGGAGGACTGAAGCTTTCTTT. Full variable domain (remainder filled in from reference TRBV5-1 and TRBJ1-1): KAGVTQTPRYLIKTRGQQVTLSCSPISGHRSVSWYQQTPGQGLQFLFEYFSETQRNKGNFPGRFSGRQFSNSRSEMNVSTLELGDSALYLCASSLVTGRRTEAFFGQGTRLTVV.

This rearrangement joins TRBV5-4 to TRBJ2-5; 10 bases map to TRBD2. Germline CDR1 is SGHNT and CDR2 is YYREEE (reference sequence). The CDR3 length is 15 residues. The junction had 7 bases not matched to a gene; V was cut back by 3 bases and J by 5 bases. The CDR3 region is CASSSSGGGWETQYF. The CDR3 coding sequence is TGTGCCAGCAGCTCCAGCGGGGGGGGTTGGGAGACCCAGTACTTC.

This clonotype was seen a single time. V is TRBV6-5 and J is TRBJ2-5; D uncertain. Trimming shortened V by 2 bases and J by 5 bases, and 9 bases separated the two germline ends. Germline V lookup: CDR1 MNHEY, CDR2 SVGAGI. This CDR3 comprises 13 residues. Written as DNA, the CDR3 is TGTGCCAGCAGTTACGGGTACCGGGAGACCCAGTACTTC. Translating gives CASSYGYRETQYF.

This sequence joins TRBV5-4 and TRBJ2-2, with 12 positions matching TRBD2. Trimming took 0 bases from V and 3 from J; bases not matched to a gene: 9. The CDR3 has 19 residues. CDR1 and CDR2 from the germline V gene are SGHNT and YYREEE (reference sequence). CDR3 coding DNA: TGTGCCAGCAGCTTGGAGGGGCTAGCGGGGGGGCGAGACACCGGGGAGCTGTTTTTT. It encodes CASSLEGLAGGRDTGELFF.

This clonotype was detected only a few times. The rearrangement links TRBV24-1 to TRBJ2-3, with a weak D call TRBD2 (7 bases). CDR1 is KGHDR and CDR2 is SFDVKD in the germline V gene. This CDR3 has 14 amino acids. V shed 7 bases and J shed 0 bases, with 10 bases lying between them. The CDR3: CATRGGLSTDTQYF. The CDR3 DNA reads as TGTGCCACCAGGGGGGGGCTAAGCACAGATACGCAGTATTTT.

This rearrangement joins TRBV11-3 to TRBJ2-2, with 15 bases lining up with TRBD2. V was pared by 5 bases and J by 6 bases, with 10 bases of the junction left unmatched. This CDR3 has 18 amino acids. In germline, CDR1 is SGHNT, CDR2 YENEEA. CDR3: CASSRTSGRVPGAGELFF. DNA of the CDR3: TGTGCCAGCAGCAGGACTAGCGGGAGGGTCCCCGGGGCCGGGGAGCTGTTTTTT.

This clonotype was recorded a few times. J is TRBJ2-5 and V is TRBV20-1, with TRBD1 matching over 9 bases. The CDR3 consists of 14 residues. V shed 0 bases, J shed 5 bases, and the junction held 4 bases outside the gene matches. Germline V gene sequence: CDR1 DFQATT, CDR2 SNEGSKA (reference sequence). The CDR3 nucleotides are TGCAGTGCTAGAGAGGGACAGGGTCCGGAGACCCAGTACTTC. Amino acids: CSAREGQGPETQYF.

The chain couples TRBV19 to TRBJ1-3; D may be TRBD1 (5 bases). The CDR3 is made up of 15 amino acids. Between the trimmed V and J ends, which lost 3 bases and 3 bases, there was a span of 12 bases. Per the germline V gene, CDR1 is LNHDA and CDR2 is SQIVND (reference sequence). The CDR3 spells CASSIRTSLGNTIYF. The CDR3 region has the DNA TGTGCCAGTAGTATCAGGACAAGTCTTGGAAACACCATATATTTT.

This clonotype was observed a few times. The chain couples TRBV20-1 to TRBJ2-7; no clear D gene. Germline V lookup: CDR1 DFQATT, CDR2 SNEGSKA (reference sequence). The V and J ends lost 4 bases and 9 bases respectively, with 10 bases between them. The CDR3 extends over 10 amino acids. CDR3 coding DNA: TGCAGTGCTAACCCCCCCCGGCAGTACTTC. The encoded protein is CSANPPRQYF.

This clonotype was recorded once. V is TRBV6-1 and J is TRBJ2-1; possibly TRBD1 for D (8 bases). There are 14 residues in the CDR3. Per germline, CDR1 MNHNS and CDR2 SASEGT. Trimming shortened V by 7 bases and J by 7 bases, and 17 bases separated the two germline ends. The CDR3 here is CASTETGGDNEQFF. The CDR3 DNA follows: TGTGCCAGCACCGAAACAGGGGGGGATAATGAGCAGTTCTTC.

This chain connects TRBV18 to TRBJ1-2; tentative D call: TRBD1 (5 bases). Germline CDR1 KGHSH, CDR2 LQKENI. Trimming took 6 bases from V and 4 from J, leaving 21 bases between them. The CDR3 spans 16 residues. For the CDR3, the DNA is TGTGCCAGCTCCCAGACAGAACAGCTGATGCTCTATGGCTACACCTTC. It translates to CASSQTEQLMLYGYTF. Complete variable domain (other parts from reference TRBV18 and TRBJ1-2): NAGVMQNPRHLVRRRGQEARLRCSPMKGHSHVYWYRQLPEEGLKFMVYLQKENIIDESGMPKERFSAEFPKEGPSILRIQQVVRGDSAAYFCASSQTEQLMLYGYTFGSGTRLTVV.

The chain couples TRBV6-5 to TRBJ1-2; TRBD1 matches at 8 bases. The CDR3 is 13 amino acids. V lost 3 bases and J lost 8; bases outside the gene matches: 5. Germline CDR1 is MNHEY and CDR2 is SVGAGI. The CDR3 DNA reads TGTGCCAGCAGTTATCAGGGGGCGCGGGGCTACACCTTC. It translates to CASSYQGARGYTF.

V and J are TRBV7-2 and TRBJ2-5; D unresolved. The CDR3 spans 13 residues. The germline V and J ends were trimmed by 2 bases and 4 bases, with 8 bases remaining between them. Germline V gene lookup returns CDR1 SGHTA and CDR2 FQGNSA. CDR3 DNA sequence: TGTGCCAGCAGCTTACTAGACGGAGAGACCCAGTACTTC. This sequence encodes CASSLLDGETQYF.

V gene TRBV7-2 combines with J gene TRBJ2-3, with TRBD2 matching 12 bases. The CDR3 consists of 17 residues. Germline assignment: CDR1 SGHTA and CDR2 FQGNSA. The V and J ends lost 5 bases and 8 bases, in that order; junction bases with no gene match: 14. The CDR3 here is CASSPAPSGRAPATQYF. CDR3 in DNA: TGTGCCAGCAGCCCGGCTCCTAGCGGGAGGGCCCCGGCTACGCAGTATTTT.

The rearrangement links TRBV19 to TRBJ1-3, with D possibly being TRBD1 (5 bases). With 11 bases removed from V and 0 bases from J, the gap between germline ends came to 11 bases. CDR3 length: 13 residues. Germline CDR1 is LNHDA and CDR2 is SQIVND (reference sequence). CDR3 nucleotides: TGTGCCGCCGAGGACAACTCTGGAAACACCATATATTTT. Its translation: CAAEDNSGNTIYF.

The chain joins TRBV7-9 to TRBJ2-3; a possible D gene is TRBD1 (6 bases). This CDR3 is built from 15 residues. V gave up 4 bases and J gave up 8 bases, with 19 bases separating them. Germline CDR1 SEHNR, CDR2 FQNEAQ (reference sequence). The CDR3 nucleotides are TGTGCCAGCAGCTCGTACCGGGACACCACGGTTACGCAGTATTTT. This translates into CASSSYRDTTVTQYF.

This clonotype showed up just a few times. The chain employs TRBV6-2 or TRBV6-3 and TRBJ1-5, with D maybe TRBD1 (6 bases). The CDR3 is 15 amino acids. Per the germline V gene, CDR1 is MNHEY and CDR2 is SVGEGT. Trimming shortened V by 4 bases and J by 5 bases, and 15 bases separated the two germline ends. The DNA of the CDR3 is TGTGCCAGCAGTTTCCGGGCAGGGGCGTATCAGCCCCAGCATTTT. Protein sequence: CASSFRAGAYQPQHF.

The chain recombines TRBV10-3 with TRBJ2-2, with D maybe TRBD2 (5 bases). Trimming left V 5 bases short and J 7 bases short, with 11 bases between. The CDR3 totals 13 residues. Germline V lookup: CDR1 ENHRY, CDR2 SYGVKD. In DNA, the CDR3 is TGTGCCATCAGTCGGACTTACAGCGGGGAGCTGTTTTTT. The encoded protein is CAISRTYSGELFF.

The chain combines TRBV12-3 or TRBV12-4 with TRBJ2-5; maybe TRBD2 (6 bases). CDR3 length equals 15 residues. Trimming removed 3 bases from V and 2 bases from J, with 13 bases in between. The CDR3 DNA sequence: TGTGCCAGCAGTTTCCGCCGGGACTGGCAAGAGACCCAGTACTTC. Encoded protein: CASSFRRDWQETQYF.

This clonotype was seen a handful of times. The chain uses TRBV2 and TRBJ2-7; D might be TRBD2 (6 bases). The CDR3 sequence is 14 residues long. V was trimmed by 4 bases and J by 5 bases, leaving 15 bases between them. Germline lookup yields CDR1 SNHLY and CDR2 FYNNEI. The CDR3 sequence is CASSGGSGWDEQYF. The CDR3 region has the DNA TGTGCCAGCAGTGGGGGCAGCGGGTGGGACGAGCAGTACTTC.

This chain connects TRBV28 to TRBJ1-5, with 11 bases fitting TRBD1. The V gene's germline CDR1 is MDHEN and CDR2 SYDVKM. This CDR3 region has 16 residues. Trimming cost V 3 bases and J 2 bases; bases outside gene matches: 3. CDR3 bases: TGTGCCAGCAGTTTCCGGACAGGGGGCGGCAATCAGCCCCAGCATTTT. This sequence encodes CASSFRTGGGNQPQHF.

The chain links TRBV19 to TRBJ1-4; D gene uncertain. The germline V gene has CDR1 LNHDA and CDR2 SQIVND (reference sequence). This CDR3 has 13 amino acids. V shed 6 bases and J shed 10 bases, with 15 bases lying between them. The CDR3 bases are TGTGCCAGTAGCCTGAACCTCGGAAGAAAACTGTTTTTT. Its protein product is CASSLNLGRKLFF.

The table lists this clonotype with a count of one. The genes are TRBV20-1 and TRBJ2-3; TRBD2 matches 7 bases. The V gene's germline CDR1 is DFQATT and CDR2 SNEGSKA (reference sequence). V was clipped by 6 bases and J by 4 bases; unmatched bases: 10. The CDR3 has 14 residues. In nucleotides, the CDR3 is TGCAGTGCGCTTAGCGGGCTATTGCCAGATACGCAGTATTTT. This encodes CSALSGLLPDTQYF.

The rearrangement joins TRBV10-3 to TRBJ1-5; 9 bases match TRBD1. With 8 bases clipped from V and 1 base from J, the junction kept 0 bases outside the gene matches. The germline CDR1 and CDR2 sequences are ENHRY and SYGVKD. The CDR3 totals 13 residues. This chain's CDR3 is CAIGTGSNQPQHF. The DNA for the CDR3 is TGTGCCATCGGGACAGGGAGCAATCAGCCCCAGCATTTT.

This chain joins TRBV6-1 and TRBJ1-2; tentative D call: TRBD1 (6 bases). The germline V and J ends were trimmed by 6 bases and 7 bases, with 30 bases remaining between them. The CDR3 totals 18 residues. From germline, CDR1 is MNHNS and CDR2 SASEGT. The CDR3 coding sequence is TGTGCCAGCAGCCAAGACGGGGGGGCAGCCAGGCGAGGCGTTGGCTACACCTTC. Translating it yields CASSQDGGAARRGVGYTF.

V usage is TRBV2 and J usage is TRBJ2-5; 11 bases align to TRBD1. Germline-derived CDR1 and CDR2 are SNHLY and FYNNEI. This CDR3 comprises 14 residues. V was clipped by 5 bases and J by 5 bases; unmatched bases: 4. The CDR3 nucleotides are TGTGCCAGCAGTCCGGACAGGGGGCATGAGACCCAGTACTTC. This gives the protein CASSPDRGHETQYF.

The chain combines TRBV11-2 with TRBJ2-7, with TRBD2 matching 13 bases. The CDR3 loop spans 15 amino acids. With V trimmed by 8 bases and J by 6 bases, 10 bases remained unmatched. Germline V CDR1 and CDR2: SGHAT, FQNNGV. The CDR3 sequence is CASGRTSGRNSEQYF. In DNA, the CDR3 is TGTGCCAGCGGAAGGACTAGCGGGAGAAATAGCGAGCAGTACTTC.

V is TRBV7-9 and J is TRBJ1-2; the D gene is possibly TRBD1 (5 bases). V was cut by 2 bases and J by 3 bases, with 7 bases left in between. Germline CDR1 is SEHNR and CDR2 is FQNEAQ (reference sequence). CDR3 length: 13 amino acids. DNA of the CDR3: TGTGCCAGCAGCTTATCGGGGGACTATGGCTACACCTTC. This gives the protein CASSLSGDYGYTF.

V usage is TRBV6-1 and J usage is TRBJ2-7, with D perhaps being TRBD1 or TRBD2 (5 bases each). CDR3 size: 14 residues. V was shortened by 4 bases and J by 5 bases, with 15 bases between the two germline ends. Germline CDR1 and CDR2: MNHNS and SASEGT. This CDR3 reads CASSVGSRENEQYF. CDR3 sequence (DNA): TGTGCCAGCAGTGTAGGGAGCAGGGAAAACGAGCAGTACTTC.